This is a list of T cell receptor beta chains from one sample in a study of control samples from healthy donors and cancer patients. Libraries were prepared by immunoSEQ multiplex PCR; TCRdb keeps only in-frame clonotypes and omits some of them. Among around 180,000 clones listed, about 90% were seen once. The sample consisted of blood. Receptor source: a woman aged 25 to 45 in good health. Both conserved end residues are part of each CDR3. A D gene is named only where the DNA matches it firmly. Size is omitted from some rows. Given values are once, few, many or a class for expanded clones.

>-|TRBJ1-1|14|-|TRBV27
TGTGCCAGCATCCCATCATATGGGGGCCTTGAAGCTTTCTTT
CASIPSYGGLEAFF
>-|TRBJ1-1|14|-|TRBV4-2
TGTGCCAGCAGCCAGACACAGGGAAACACTGAAGCTTTCTTT
CASSQTQGNTEAFF
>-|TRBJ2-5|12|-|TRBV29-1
TGCAGCGTTGAGGGGCATGGGGAGACCCAGTACTTC
CSVEGHGETQYF
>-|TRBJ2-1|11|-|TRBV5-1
TGCGCCAGCAGCTTGGCGGGGGAGCAGTTCTTC
CASSLAGEQFF
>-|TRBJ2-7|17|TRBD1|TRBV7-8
TGTGCCAGCAGCCCCTTCATCAAGACAGGGGCGAGACACGAGCAGTACTTC
CASSPFIKTGARHEQYF
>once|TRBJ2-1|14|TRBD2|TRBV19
TGTGCCAGCTCTCTAGCGGGAGGAGGAAATGAGCAGTTCTTC
CASSLAGGGNEQFF
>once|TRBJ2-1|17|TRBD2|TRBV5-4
TGTGCCAGCAGCTTGGCAGGATGGCGGGAGCGGGCCAATGAGCAGTTCTTC
CASSLAGWRERANEQFF
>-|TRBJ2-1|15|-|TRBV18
TGTGCCAGCTCACCAGAGACAGTTCCCTACAATGAGCAGTTCTTC
CASSPETVPYNEQFF
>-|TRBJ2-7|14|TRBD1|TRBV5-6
TGTGCCAGCAGTTCGACAGGGGGAATAGGGGAGCAGTACTTC
CASSSTGGIGEQYF
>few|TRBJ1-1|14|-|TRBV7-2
TGTGCCAGCAGCTTAGCGGGCCGAGGCACTGAAGCTTTCTTT
CASSLAGRGTEAFF
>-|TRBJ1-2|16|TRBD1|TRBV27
TGTGCCAGCAGTTCCCACCGGGACAGGCCTAACTATGGCTACACCTTC
CASSSHRDRPNYGYTF
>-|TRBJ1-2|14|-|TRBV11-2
TGTGCCAGCAGCTTAGACCGGACAAGCTATGGCTACACCTTC
CASSLDRTSYGYTF
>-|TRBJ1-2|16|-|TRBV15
TGTGCCACCAGCAGAGATCAGGGTCTGCTACCTTATGGCTACACCTTC
CATSRDQGLLPYGYTF
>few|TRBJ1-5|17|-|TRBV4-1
TGCGCCAGCAGCCCTTGGGACCAGTCGCTGGGCAATCAGCCCCAGCATTTT
CASSPWDQSLGNQPQHF
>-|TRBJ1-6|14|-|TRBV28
TGTGCCAGCAGTCCGCCCCGGGGCAGTTCACCCCTCCACTTT
CASSPPRGSSPLHF
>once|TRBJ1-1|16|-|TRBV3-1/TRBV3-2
TGTGCCAGCAGCCAAGATCGCGGACATCTGAACACTGAAGCTTTCTTT
CASSQDRGHLNTEAFF